This TCR beta chain was identified during a study of somatic mutations in cytotoxic T cells in rheumatoid arthritis. The study pulled out CD4+ and CD8+ cells with positive magnetic bead selection and then checked their purity by flow cytometry. Concerning this clone itself: Antigen: not known.

TCRdb keeps only in-frame clones here, not all; method: immunoSEQ multiplex PCR. The sample contains about 16,000 clones, almost 85% of which appear only once. Overall study findings and caveats: For rheumatoid arthritis patients, the slight TRBV07 underrepresentation lacked multiple-comparison adjustment. With roughly 65 patients examined, 7 or 8 had a largest CD8+ clone exceeding 20% of CD8+ cells.

The germline V gene has CDR1 SGDLS and CDR2 YYNGEE. The V end lost 4 bases, the J end lost 1 base, and 12 bases lay between the germline ends. The CDR3 has 15 residues. The chain links TRBV9 to TRBJ1-3; the D is unclear. Sequenced input: CD8+ T cells sorted from blood. The receptor was isolated from a woman in her fifties or sixties with rheumatoid arthritis. CDR3 nucleotides: TGTGCCAGCAGCCTTGATTTGGGGTCTGGAAACACCATATATTTT. Translated: CASSLDLGSGNTIYF.